The clone carrying this T cell receptor (beta chain) was seen at least ten times. A single record per CDR3 protein comes from TCRdb applying MiXCR to the 5' RACE reads. Of about 110,000 distinct CDR3 sequences listed, roughly an eighth are singletons. The data were taken from a study of early T cells in non-severe SARS-CoV-2 infection. The specimen comprised whole blood, sampled at baseline. The clonotype was recovered from an adult who was a healthcare worker with PCR-confirmed SARS-CoV-2 infection or an uninfected control (not recorded which).

CDR3 loop: CASSSGQHSGANVLTF. In nucleotides, the CDR3 is TGTGCCAGCAGCTCGGGACAGCACTCTGGGGCCAACGTCCTGACTTTC. V is TRBV7-8 and J is TRBJ2-6; 7 nucleotides match TRBD1. V lost 4 bases and J lost 0; bases outside the gene matches: 3. Germline assignment: CDR1 SGHVS and CDR2 FQNEAQ. This CDR3 is built from 16 residues.